The 22 T cell receptor beta chains below come from one sample, sequenced in a study of cytomegalovirus exposure and HLA in healthy donors. The PCR made use of 60 Vbeta and 13 Jbeta primers. The method was immunoSEQ multiplex PCR; TCRdb's version includes in-frame clones alone and lacks a portion of them. The data contain 100,000 to 150,000 clones, around 85% of them singletons. The specimen was PBMCs. These receptors were obtained from a boy younger than 18 in good health and CMV-seronegative.

Only a few counts were recorded for this clone. V gene TRBV5-1 combines with J gene TRBJ2-1; D unresolved. The CDR3 covers 13 residues. In germline, CDR1 is SGHRS, CDR2 YFSETQ. The ends were cut back, 4 bases at V and 5 bases at J, with 10 bases in the middle. Here the CDR3 reads CASSADNNNEQFF. CDR3 nucleotides: TGCGCCAGCAGCGCCGACAATAACAATGAGCAGTTCTTC.

The chain is built from TRBV7-2 and TRBJ1-2; 9 bases map to TRBD1. The germline gives CDR1 SGHTA, CDR2 FQGNSA. CDR3 length: 12 amino acids. V shed 5 bases and J 7 bases; nucleotides not matched to a gene: 2. CDR3 loop: CASSRDRAGYTF. Written as DNA, the CDR3 is TGTGCCAGCAGCAGGGACAGGGCTGGCTACACCTTC.

This chain joins TRBV5-1 and TRBJ2-1, with unresolved D. V was cut by 1 base and J by 6 bases, with 14 bases left in between. The CDR3 extends over 15 amino acids. Germline V gene lookup returns CDR1 SGHRS and CDR2 YFSETQ. The CDR3 spells CASSLQEVASNEQFF. The CDR3, as DNA: TGCGCCAGCAGCTTGCAAGAGGTAGCATCCAATGAGCAGTTCTTC.

The gene calls are TRBV29-1 and TRBJ2-1; possible D gene TRBD2, 6 bases. The CDR3 has 16 amino acids. V lost 3 bases to trimming and J lost 0 bases, with 15 bases between them. Germline V gene sequence: CDR1 SQVTM, CDR2 ANQGSEA. CDR3 in amino acids: CSVEGGSGISYNEQFF. The DNA of the CDR3 is TGCAGCGTTGAGGGGGGTAGTGGTATCTCCTACAATGAGCAGTTCTTC.

This rearrangement joins TRBV27 to TRBJ1-5; weak D call: TRBD1 (5 bases). Deletions cut 4 bases from V and 0 bases from J, with 10 bases between. This CDR3 contains 15 residues. Germline CDR1 and CDR2: MNHEY and SMNVEV (reference sequence). The CDR3 coding sequence is TGTGCCAGCAGTTGGGGCGGAAATAGCAATCAGCCCCAGCATTTT. This encodes CASSWGGNSNQPQHF.

This chain links TRBV2 with TRBJ1-1; 7 nucleotides align to TRBD1. The trim removed 6 bases at V and 5 bases at J, leaving 9 bases unmatched. CDR1 and CDR2 from the germline V gene are SNHLY and FYNNEI. The CDR3 extends over 14 amino acids. The CDR3 reads CASSPPQGRTEAFF. In DNA form, the CDR3 reads TGTGCCAGCAGCCCACCACAGGGGCGGACTGAAGCTTTCTTT. Using reference TRBV2 and TRBJ1-1 for the parts outside the CDR3, the full variable domain is EPEVTQTPSHQVTQMGQEVILRCVPISNHLYFYWYRQILGQKVEFLVSFYNNEISEKSEIFDDQFSVERPDGSNFTLKIRSTKLEDSAMYFCASSPPQGRTEAFFGQGTRLTVV.

The chain joins TRBV30 to TRBJ2-4, with 8 positions matching TRBD1. The CDR3 has 16 amino acids. The V gene end was trimmed by 3 bases and the J gene end by 4 bases; junction bases not matched to a gene: 11. Germline V gene lookup returns CDR1 GTSNPN and CDR2 SVGIG (reference sequence). CDR3 protein: CAWSSTQGVVKNIQYF. DNA for the CDR3: TGTGCCTGGAGCTCAACACAGGGGGTGGTGAAAAACATTCAGTACTTC.

Of note for this clone: An end of the junction does not agree with germline; a read error may underlie this. V and J are TRBV2 and TRBJ2-7; perhaps TRBD1 as D (5 bases). This CDR3 has 13 residues. In germline, CDR1 is SNHLY, CDR2 FYNNEI. The CDR3 loop is CASREAHRYEQYF. The DNA of the CDR3 is TGTGCCAGCAGGGAAGCTCACAGGTACGAGCAGTACTTC. The complete variable domain, with remaining parts taken from reference TRBV2 and TRBJ2-7, reads EPEVTQTPSHQVTQMGQEVILRCVPISNHLYFYWYRQILGQKVEFLVSFYNNEISEKSEIFDDQFSVERPDGSNFTLKIRSTKLEDSAMYFCASREAHRYEQYFGPGTRLTVT.

The chain recombines TRBV9 with TRBJ1-2, with 9 bases identical to TRBD1. CDR1 and CDR2 (germline): SGDLS, YYNGEE. J gave up 7 bases and V 0 bases, and 7 bases lay outside the gene matches. The CDR3 contains 15 residues. Here the CDR3 reads CASSVGGQGYVGYTF. In DNA, the CDR3 is TGTGCCAGCAGCGTAGGAGGACAGGGGTATGTTGGCTACACCTTC. The whole variable domain, remainder taken from reference TRBV9 and TRBJ1-2, is DSGVTQTPKHLITATGQRVTLRCSPRSGDLSVYWYQQSLDQGLQFLIQYYNGEERAKGNILERFSAQQFPDLHSELNLSSLELGDSALYFCASSVGGQGYVGYTFGSGTRLTVV.

CDR3 amino acids: CASSREATVTNYGYTF. Written as DNA, the CDR3 is TGCGCCAGCAGTCGAGAAGCTACAGTAACTAACTATGGCTACACCTTC. This chain joins TRBV4-1 and TRBJ1-2, with D uncertain. CDR3 length: 16 residues. V was shortened by 6 bases and J by 0 bases, with 17 bases between the two germline ends. The V gene's germline CDR1 is MGHRA and CDR2 YSYEKL.

J is TRBJ2-7 and V is TRBV15, with 8 bases fitting TRBD2. CDR3 length: 16 amino acids. CDR1 and CDR2 from the germline V gene are LNHNV and YYDKDF (reference sequence). The V segment lost 0 bases and the J segment 4 bases; nucleotides outside the gene matches: 8. The CDR3 protein is CATSRDGAGGAYEQYF. The CDR3 DNA follows: TGTGCCACCAGCAGAGATGGGGCGGGGGGCGCGTACGAGCAGTACTTC.

This chain connects TRBV15 to TRBJ2-2; 10 bases are shared with TRBD2. The CDR3 has 17 amino acids. The V segment lost 0 bases and the J segment 6 bases; nucleotides outside the gene matches: 7. The germline CDR1 and CDR2 sequences are LNHNV and YYDKDF (reference sequence). CDR3 in DNA: TGTGCCACCAGCAGAGATGTAGCGGGAGGTTTCCCCGGGGAGCTGTTTTTT. It is translated as CATSRDVAGGFPGELFF.

The V call is TRBV19, the J call TRBJ1-4; the match to TRBD1 covers 7 bases. This CDR3 is 15 amino acids long. Germline V gives CDR1 LNHDA, CDR2 SQIVND (reference sequence). V shed 4 bases and J 7 bases; nucleotides not matched to a gene: 9. CDR3 amino acids: CASSRLDRAAEKLFF. CDR3 nucleotides: TGTGCCAGTAGTAGACTCGACAGGGCGGCTGAAAAACTGTTTTTT.

J is TRBJ1-3 and V is TRBV5-1; a possible D gene is TRBD1 (6 bases). Germline loops: CDR1 SGHRS, CDR2 YFSETQ. The ends were cut back, 4 bases at V and 4 bases at J, with 18 bases in the middle. CDR3 size: 16 residues. This CDR3 is CASSPLAQGSGNTIYF. CDR3 DNA: TGCGCCAGCAGCCCCCTCGCACAGGGTTCGGGAAACACCATATATTTT.

The chain joins TRBV15 to TRBJ2-1, with 9 bases fitting TRBD2. The CDR3 covers 15 residues. Germline V gene data show CDR1 as LNHNV and CDR2 as YYDKDF (reference sequence). V dropped 1 base and J dropped 4; count of bases not matched to a gene: 2. This CDR3 reads CATSRVAGVYNEQFF. The CDR3 coding sequence is TGTGCCACCAGCAGAGTAGCGGGGGTTTACAATGAGCAGTTCTTC.

This chain connects TRBV5-1 to TRBJ2-3; D is possibly TRBD1 (6 bases). The CDR3 covers 14 residues. From germline, CDR1 is SGHRS and CDR2 YFSETQ. V dropped 1 base and J dropped 1 base, with 7 bases sitting between them. This CDR3 is CASSLKGGTDTQYF. DNA for the CDR3: TGCGCCAGCAGCTTGAAGGGGGGCACAGATACGCAGTATTTT. Supplemented by reference TRBV5-1 and TRBJ2-3, the full variable domain reads KAGVTQTPRYLIKTRGQQVTLSCSPISGHRSVSWYQQTPGQGLQFLFEYFSETQRNKGNFPGRFSGRQFSNSRSEMNVSTLELGDSALYLCASSLKGGTDTQYFGPGTRLTVL.

This chain joins TRBV9 and TRBJ2-2; D might be TRBD2 (6 bases). CDR3 length: 16 residues. Trimming removed 0 bases at V and 4 bases at J, with 13 bases between. The V gene's germline CDR1 is SGDLS and CDR2 YYNGEE. The CDR3 loop is CASSVVGRAGTGELFF. In nucleotides, the CDR3 is TGTGCCAGCAGCGTAGTGGGAAGAGCGGGCACCGGGGAGCTGTTTTTT. The whole variable domain, filled in from reference TRBV9 and TRBJ2-2, reads DSGVTQTPKHLITATGQRVTLRCSPRSGDLSVYWYQQSLDQGLQFLIQYYNGEERAKGNILERFSAQQFPDLHSELNLSSLELGDSALYFCASSVVGRAGTGELFFGEGSRLTVL.

The genes are TRBV19 and TRBJ1-2, with D perhaps TRBD1 (5 bases). The germline gives CDR1 LNHDA, CDR2 SQIVND (reference sequence). V gave up 7 bases and J gave up 5 bases, with 20 bases separating them. CDR3 length equals 15 residues. The CDR3 nucleotides read TGTGCCAGTACCGCATCCGCCGGGGGGGGGTATGGCTACACCTTC. Translation: CASTASAGGGYGYTF.

CDR3 amino acids: CASLSTGKEKLFF. In DNA, the CDR3 is TGTGCCAGTCTTTCTACAGGGAAAGAAAAACTGTTTTTT. The chain employs TRBV19 and TRBJ1-4, with D perhaps matching TRBD1 (6 bases). Trimming removed 8 bases from V and 8 bases from J, with 15 bases in between. Germline CDR1 reads LNHDA; CDR2 reads SQIVND (reference sequence). This CDR3 has 13 amino acids.

The chain combines TRBV6-1 with TRBJ1-1; no firm D call. This CDR3 is 14 amino acids long. Per the germline V gene, CDR1 is MNHNS and CDR2 is SASEGT. Trimming removed 7 bases at V and 6 bases at J, with 18 bases between. The CDR3 sequence is CASKAAGNPPEAFF. In DNA form, the CDR3 reads TGTGCCAGCAAGGCGGCGGGTAACCCCCCTGAAGCTTTCTTT.

Remarks on this clone: In the same sample, other DNA sequences code for this CDR3. The chain uses TRBV6-1 and TRBJ1-1; weak D call: TRBD1 (6 bases). CDR1 and CDR2 from the germline V gene are MNHNS and SASEGT. The length of the CDR3 is 15 residues. V shed 6 bases and J shed 3 bases, with 17 bases lying between them. CDR3 nucleotides: TGTGCCAGCAGCGTACACCTCGAGGGGGACACTGAAGCTTTCTTT. It codes for CASSVHLEGDTEAFF.

The V gene is TRBV4-2, the J gene TRBJ1-2; TRBD1 is a possible D gene (5 bases). This CDR3 is built from 15 residues. V lost 0 bases and J lost 4, with 12 bases in between. Germline V CDR1 and CDR2: LGHNA, YNFKEQ. The CDR3 region is CASSQEGRVIYGYTF. The CDR3 region has the DNA TGTGCCAGCAGCCAAGAAGGCAGGGTAATCTATGGCTACACCTTC.